The 28 T cell receptor beta chains below were found in one sample sequenced in a study of CD8 T cells in ankylosing spondylitis. TCRdb called the 5' RACE reads again in MiXCR, with one record for every CDR3 protein. This table has about 240,000 distinct CDR3 sequences, about 10% appearing once. Material: blood, either unsorted or a sorted T cell fraction (not recorded which). Receptors originate from a male donor with ankylosing spondylitis or in good health (not recorded which).

This clonotype was counted a few times. The CDR3 loop reads CASSSPRWRGEAFF. CDR3 sequence (DNA): TGTGCCAGCAGTTCACCTCGGTGGCGTGGTGAAGCTTTCTTT. V gene TRBV12-3 or TRBV12-4 combines with J gene TRBJ1-1; D is unclear. V dropped 4 bases and J dropped 7 bases, with 16 bases sitting between them. The CDR3 has 14 residues.

In its sample, this clonotype was seen many times. The V call is TRBV4-1, the J call TRBJ2-2; 16 bases match TRBD2. The J segment lost 5 bases and the V segment lost 1 base, leaving 1 base of the junction unmatched. CDR3 length equals 17 residues. CDR1 is MGHRA and CDR2 is YSYEKL in the germline V gene. The chain's CDR3 is CASSQGGLAGGTGELFF. DNA for the CDR3: TGCGCCAGCAGCCAAGGGGGACTAGCGGGAGGGACCGGGGAGCTGTTTTTT.

This clonotype occurred many times. The chain carries TRBV11-3 and TRBJ2-3, with 8 bases fitting TRBD1. The germline CDR1 and CDR2 sequences are SGHNT and YENEEA. The CDR3 runs 15 residues. V trimming: 5 bases; J trimming: 2 bases; junction bases outside the gene matches: 6. CDR3 loop: CASSDRTGTTDTQYF. The CDR3 DNA sequence: TGTGCCAGCAGCGACAGGACAGGGACCACAGATACGCAGTATTTT.

This clonotype was counted at least ten times. The chain is built from TRBV20-1 and TRBJ2-1; TRBD2 aligns across 11 bases. Germline assignment: CDR1 DFQATT and CDR2 SNEGSKA (reference sequence). CDR3 length: 18 residues. V gave up 6 bases and J gave up 5 bases; unmatched junction bases: 18. The CDR3 nucleotides are TGCAGTGCGTCTGGGAGGGTTAGCGGGGGGGCCGAGAACAATGAGCAGTTCTTC. Amino acids: CSASGRVSGGAENNEQFF.

This clonotype has a count of ten or more. The V call is TRBV20-1, the J call TRBJ2-7; no definite D call. The CDR3 length is 13 residues. Trimming shortened V by 3 bases and J by 5 bases, and 14 bases separated the two germline ends. Germline V gene sequence: CDR1 DFQATT, CDR2 SNEGSKA (reference sequence). The CDR3 sequence: CSASQVSKDEQYF. The CDR3 DNA follows: TGCAGTGCTAGCCAAGTCTCGAAGGACGAGCAGTACTTC.

J is TRBJ1-1 and V is TRBV4-2; 7 positions agree with TRBD1. Trimming took 1 base from V and 2 from J; bases not matched to a gene: 4. This CDR3 is 15 amino acids long. The germline V gene encodes CDR1 LGHNA and CDR2 YNFKEQ. The CDR3 region is CASSQGDRTNTEAFF. The CDR3 DNA reads TGTGCCAGCAGCCAAGGGGACAGAACAAACACTGAAGCTTTCTTT.

The V gene is TRBV21-1, the J gene TRBJ2-1; the table's D gene call, TRBD2, was not cross checked with the DNA. TRBV21-1 is described as a pseudogene. The CDR3 totals 17 residues. CDR3 bases: TGTGCCAGCGGCAGACTCCTCCTAAGCGGGAGCGTCGATGAGCAGTTCTTC. This codes for CASGRLLLSGSVDEQFF.

The chain couples TRBV20-1 to TRBJ2-3, with D possibly TRBD2 on 6 matching bases. Germline CDR1 is DFQATT and CDR2 is SNEGSKA (reference sequence). The CDR3 loop spans 11 amino acids. Trimming shortened V by 2 bases and J by 10 bases, and 10 bases separated the two germline ends. The DNA for the CDR3 is TGCAGTGCTAGATCGCGGGACCCGCAGTATTTT. As protein: CSARSRDPQYF.

The chain uses TRBV20-1 and TRBJ1-1; TRBD1 is a possible D gene (6 bases). Per the germline V gene, CDR1 is DFQATT and CDR2 is SNEGSKA (reference sequence). V lost 0 bases and J lost 7, with 12 bases in between. The CDR3 has 13 residues. CDR3 sequence: CSARDSGAREAFF. As DNA, the CDR3 is TGCAGTGCTAGAGATTCGGGGGCGCGTGAAGCTTTCTTT.

This clonotype was seen at least ten times. The chain recombines TRBV20-1 with TRBJ2-5; 8 positions match TRBD1. This CDR3 spans 16 amino acids. Germline V gives CDR1 DFQATT, CDR2 SNEGSKA (reference sequence). Trimming took 2 bases from V and 0 from J; bases not matched to a gene: 8. For the CDR3, the DNA is TGCAGTGCTAGACTTGTCAGGGGACAGGACCAAGAGACCCAGTACTTC. This gives the protein CSARLVRGQDQETQYF.

This clonotype has ten or more counts. V and J are TRBV19 and TRBJ1-5; D gene uncertain. CDR1 and CDR2 (germline): LNHDA, SQIVND (reference sequence). This CDR3 is built from 14 residues. The germline V and J ends were trimmed by 8 bases and 5 bases, with 16 bases remaining between them. The CDR3 DNA reads as TGTGCCAGTCGCGAGACCCTCGGGGATCAGCCCCAGCATTTT. Amino acids: CASRETLGDQPQHF. The full variable domain, rest sourced from reference TRBV19 and TRBJ1-5, is DGGITQSPKYLFRKEGQNVTLSCEQNLNHDAMYWYRQDPGQGLRLIYYSQIVNDFQKGDIAEGYSVSREKKESFPLTVTSAQKNPTAFYLCASRETLGDQPQHFGDGTRLSIL.

This clonotype was observed at least ten times. The chain recombines TRBV20-1 with TRBJ2-1; D could derive from TRBD1 or TRBD2 (5 bases each). V was shortened by 4 bases and J by 2 bases, with 12 bases between the two germline ends. The CDR3 is 14 amino acids. From germline, CDR1 is DFQATT and CDR2 SNEGSKA (reference sequence). DNA for the CDR3: TGCAGTGCTATGGGGGAGAGAGCCTACAATGAGCAGTTCTTC. Encoded protein: CSAMGERAYNEQFF.

This clonotype appeared a few times. The V call is TRBV20-1, the J call TRBJ1-1, with TRBD1 identical over 8 bases. CDR3 length equals 12 residues. With 5 bases clipped from V and 4 bases from J, the junction kept 3 bases outside the gene matches. The germline CDR1 and CDR2 sequences are DFQATT and SNEGSKA (reference sequence). CDR3 bases: TGCAGTGCTCAAGACAGGGGCACTGAAGCTTTCTTT. Protein: CSAQDRGTEAFF.

This sequence joins TRBV30 and TRBJ1-5; the D gene is possibly TRBD1 (6 bases). Trimming left V 2 bases short and J 6 bases short, with 14 bases between. CDR3 length equals 14 residues. Per germline, CDR1 GTSNPN and CDR2 SVGIG (reference sequence). The CDR3 loop is CAWSQQGSGQPQHF. Written as DNA, the CDR3 is TGTGCCTGGAGTCAACAGGGAAGTGGTCAGCCCCAGCATTTT.

On this clonotype itself: Sequence at one end of the junction differs from germline and may be a read error. The chain combines TRBV4-1 with TRBJ2-5, with D perhaps assigned TRBD1 or TRBD2 (5 bases each). CDR1 and CDR2 from the germline V gene are MGHRA and YSYEKL. This CDR3 region has 16 residues. CDR3 amino acids: CVSSRSWGSYQETQYF. In nucleotides, the CDR3 is TGTGTCAGCAGCCGTTCTTGGGGGTCCTACCAAGAGACCCAGTACTTC.

This clonotype has at least ten counts. The chain recombines TRBV12-3 or TRBV12-4 with TRBJ2-5, with TRBD2 identical over 14 bases. V lost 5 bases to trimming and J lost 5 bases; unmatched junction nucleotides: 7. The CDR3 length is 16 residues. Here the CDR3 reads CASSPSRTSGGETQYF. CDR3 in DNA: TGTGCCAGCAGTCCCTCCCGGACTAGCGGGGGGGAGACCCAGTACTTC.

This clonotype was counted ten times or more. The rearrangement uses TRBV24-1 and TRBJ2-1; maybe TRBD2 (6 bases). With 2 bases removed from V and 0 bases from J, the gap between germline ends came to 16 bases. The CDR3 spans 18 residues. Germline lookup yields CDR1 KGHDR and CDR2 SFDVKD. CDR3 amino acids: CATSDSHSGKSSYNEQFF. Written as DNA, the CDR3 is TGTGCCACCAGTGATTCCCATAGCGGAAAGAGCTCCTACAATGAGCAGTTCTTC.

There are many counts of this clonotype. The chain has TRBV10-3 and TRBJ1-5; TRBD1 might be the D (5 bases). Trimming stripped 2 bases from V and 5 bases from J, with 7 bases between. The CDR3 runs 13 residues. Germline values: CDR1 ENHRY, CDR2 SYGVKD. The CDR3 DNA reads TGTGCCATCAGTGAGGTGGGGGATCAGCCCCAGCATTTT. Translating gives CAISEVGDQPQHF.

This CDR3 is CASSPLAGGENTQYF. The CDR3 bases are TGTGCCAGCAGCCCACTAGCGGGGGGTGAGAATACGCAGTATTTT. The chain is built from TRBV7-8 and TRBJ2-3; 12 positions agree with TRBD2. The CDR3 totals 15 residues. The J segment lost 7 bases and the V segment lost 5 bases, leaving 7 bases of the junction unmatched. Germline V gives CDR1 SGHVS, CDR2 FQNEAQ.

This clonotype was recorded a few times. CDR3 protein: CASSQDKNLNTEAFF. CDR3 bases: TGTGCCAGCAGCCAAGACAAGAACCTGAACACTGAAGCTTTCTTT. This sequence joins TRBV4-2 and TRBJ1-1; D is undetermined. V was shortened by 0 bases and J by 0 bases, with 8 bases between the two germline ends. This CDR3 contains 15 residues. Germline V gene data show CDR1 as LGHNA and CDR2 as YNFKEQ.

This clonotype was seen only a few times. The gene calls are TRBV7-2 and TRBJ2-7, with TRBD2 as a possible D gene (6 bases). Germline assignment: CDR1 SGHTA and CDR2 FQGNSA. Between the trimmed V and J ends, which lost 7 bases and 3 bases, there was a span of 19 bases. The CDR3 spans 15 residues. The CDR3 DNA sequence: TGTGCCAGCACCCAGGGCGGGACGGCTATCTACGAGCAGTACTTC. It yields the protein CASTQGGTAIYEQYF.

This clonotype was found once. A much larger clone lies a single base off, so this may be a read error. V is TRBV2 and J is TRBJ1-5; D may be TRBD1 (6 bases). Germline V gene lookup returns CDR1 SNHLY and CDR2 FYNNEI. CDR3 length equals 15 residues. The CDR3 loop is CTSSEADSSNQPQHF. For the CDR3, the DNA is TGTACCAGCAGTGAAGCGGACAGTAGCAATCAGCCCCAGCATTTT.

This clonotype was seen at least ten times. The rearrangement links TRBV30 to TRBJ1-1, with TRBD1 matching 7 bases. The CDR3 loop spans 13 amino acids. Trimming at V came to 6 bases and at J to 4 bases, leaving 8 bases not matched to a gene. Germline CDR1 GTSNPN, CDR2 SVGIG (reference sequence). In DNA, the CDR3 is TGTGCCTGTCAACAGGGGAGCGTCACTGAAGCTTTCTTT. It specifies CACQQGSVTEAFF.

The chain combines TRBV2 with TRBJ2-7, with 10 bases that match TRBD1. Germline CDR1 SNHLY, CDR2 FYNNEI. The CDR3 runs 13 residues. V lost 5 bases and J lost 5; bases outside the gene matches: 3. CDR3 nucleotides: TGTGCCAGCAGTCGGGACAGGGGAAACGAGCAGTACTTC. Residues: CASSRDRGNEQYF. Together with reference TRBV2 and TRBJ2-7, the CDR3 gives the full variable domain: EPEVTQTPSHQVTQMGQEVILRCVPISNHLYFYWYRQILGQKVEFLVSFYNNEISEKSEIFDDQFSVERPDGSNFTLKIRSTKLEDSAMYFCASSRDRGNEQYFGPGTRLTVT.

As concerns this clonotype: This may come from a read error, since a much larger clone is one base off. V and J are TRBV5-1 and TRBJ1-3, with unresolved D. This CDR3 contains 15 residues. Germline loops: CDR1 SGHRS, CDR2 YFSETQ. CDR3 region: CASNLEVGSGNTIYF. DNA of the CDR3: TGCGCCAGCAACTTGGAGGTCGGCTCTGGAAACACCATATATTTT.

The J gene is TRBJ2-1, the V gene TRBV21-1; TRBD1 reflects the table's D call only, with no check against the DNA. TRBV21-1 is marked as a pseudogene. The CDR3 has 14 residues. Written as DNA, the CDR3 is TGTGCCAGCAGCAAACACCACAGGGTCGATGAGCAGTTCTTC. Its translation: CASSKHHRVDEQFF.

This clonotype appeared many times. This chain connects TRBV28 to TRBJ2-3, with TRBD2 matching 15 bases. Per germline, CDR1 MDHEN and CDR2 SYDVKM. There are 15 residues in the CDR3. V was pared by 5 bases and J by 6 bases, with 3 bases of the junction left unmatched. The CDR3 DNA reads TGTGCCAGCAGTATCGGACTAGCGGGAGGGGATACGCAGTATTTT. As protein: CASSIGLAGGDTQYF.

Ten or more counts support this clonotype. The V call is TRBV5-1, the J call TRBJ2-5; 10 bases line up with TRBD2. V lost 0 bases and J lost 4; bases outside the gene matches: 6. From germline, CDR1 is SGHRS and CDR2 YFSETQ. There are 16 residues in the CDR3. The CDR3 DNA is TGCGCCAGCAGCTTGGCCAGCGGGGGGGCCGGAGAGACCCAGTACTTC. Translating gives CASSLASGGAGETQYF. Full variable domain (outside the CDR3, taken from reference TRBV5-1 and TRBJ2-5): KAGVTQTPRYLIKTRGQQVTLSCSPISGHRSVSWYQQTPGQGLQFLFEYFSETQRNKGNFPGRFSGRQFSNSRSEMNVSTLELGDSALYLCASSLASGGAGETQYFGPGTRLLVL.